Presented here are 25 T cell receptor beta chains from one specimen sequenced in a study of vaccination and CD4 T cells after COVID-19. Treatment noted: roughly 11-day PBMC culture with coronavirus spike peptide pools or control peptides (ViraFEST assay). Ahead of the COVID-19 pandemic (2011-2018), the CD4+ T cells of the unexposed donor were collected. Their antigens remain unidentified. Oncomine TCR Beta short-read sequencing was applied to DNA from cultured CD4+ T cells. TCRdb re-derived calls from the PCR reads in MiXCR, one entry per CDR3 protein. Of 4,500 to 7,000 distinct CDR3 sequences listed, around two fifths were seen once; the top ten hold 40% to 45%. Sequencing was carried out using CD4+ T cells from blood, cultured in vitro. Receptor source: a human donor in good health.

V usage is TRBV11-2 and J usage is TRBJ2-3; D assignment may be TRBD1 or TRBD2 (5 bases each). Trimming pared 2 bases from V and 5 bases from J, leaving 14 bases between. Germline V gene lookup returns CDR1 SGHAT and CDR2 FQNNGV. The CDR3 extends over 15 amino acids. This chain's CDR3 is CASSLFSSGRDTQYF. CDR3 coding DNA: TGTGCCAGCAGCTTATTCTCGTCAGGGAGAGATACGCAGTATTTT.

The chain combines TRBV30 with TRBJ2-7; TRBD1 might be the D (6 bases). V lost 5 bases, J lost 4 bases, and 12 bases lay in between. CDR1 GTSNPN and CDR2 SVGIG come from the germline V gene (reference sequence). The CDR3 extends over 12 amino acids. CDR3: CAWGDRLYEQYF. The CDR3 region has the DNA TGTGCCTGGGGAGACAGGCTATACGAGCAGTACTTC. The full variable domain, rest sourced from reference TRBV30 and TRBJ2-7, is SQTIHQWPATLVQPVGSPLSLECTVEGTSNPNLYWYRQAAGRGLQLLFYSVGIGQISSEVPQNLSASRPQDRQFILSSKKLLLSDSGFYLCAWGDRLYEQYFGPGTRLTVT.

There are a few counts of this clonotype. At one boundary the junction diverges from the germline segment, which might be a read error. The J gene is TRBJ1-6, the V gene TRBV6-1; unclear D gene. Germline V lookup: CDR1 MNHNS, CDR2 SASEGT. The CDR3 loop spans 16 amino acids. The CDR3 loop is CASSEDTSSYNSPLHF. Written as DNA, the CDR3 is TGTGCCAGCAGCGAAGACACGAGCTCCTATAATTCACCCCTCCACTTT.

The CDR3 DNA reads TGTGCCAGTAGTCCTGACAGGTGGGGACACACTGAAGCTTTCTTT. Its protein is CASSPDRWGHTEAFF. V gene TRBV19 combines with J gene TRBJ1-1; D is possibly TRBD1 (6 bases). The CDR3 contains 15 residues. In germline, CDR1 is LNHDA, CDR2 SQIVND (reference sequence). The V end lost 5 bases, the J end lost 3 bases, and 16 bases lay between the germline ends.

The chain links TRBV6-1 to TRBJ1-1, with D uncertain. The CDR3 contains 10 residues. CDR1 MNHNS and CDR2 SASEGT come from the germline V gene. Trimming took off 9 bases at V and 5 bases at J, with 7 bases between the two ends. As DNA, the CDR3 is TGTGCCAGTGGACGGACTGAAGCTTTCTTT. This encodes CASGRTEAFF.

This clonotype has a handful of counts. The chain has TRBV2 and TRBJ1-2; the D gene is possibly TRBD1 (6 bases). Deletions cut 6 bases from V and 3 bases from J, with 11 bases between. Germline-derived CDR1 and CDR2 are SNHLY and FYNNEI. The CDR3 is 13 amino acids. The CDR3 sequence: CASREGGDYGYTF. CDR3 DNA: TGTGCCAGCAGGGAGGGGGGAGACTATGGCTACACCTTC.

The CDR3 nucleotides read TGCAGTGCTATGGGGACGCCTGAGATTGGCTACACCTTC. Translated: CSAMGTPEIGYTF. The chain employs TRBV20-1 and TRBJ1-2; TRBD1 is a possible D gene (5 bases). V dropped 4 bases and J dropped 7 bases, with 16 bases sitting between them. Germline CDR1 and CDR2: DFQATT and SNEGSKA (reference sequence). The CDR3 covers 13 residues.

This clonotype came up a few times. The genes are TRBV19 and TRBJ1-6; 9 bases fit TRBD1. V trimming: 8 bases; J trimming: 10 bases; junction bases outside the gene matches: 9. CDR1 and CDR2 from the germline V gene are LNHDA and SQIVND (reference sequence). This CDR3 is 14 amino acids long. Written as DNA, the CDR3 is TGTGCCAGTCGCGTCCTGACAGGGGGATCACCCCTCCACTTT. Protein: CASRVLTGGSPLHF.

The J gene is TRBJ1-6, the V gene TRBV10-1; D unclear. The ends were cut back, 3 bases at V and 10 bases at J, with 7 bases in the middle. CDR1 and CDR2 (germline): WNHNN, SYGVQD (reference sequence). CDR3 length: 12 amino acids. CDR3 in DNA: TGCGCCAGCAGTGATGGCAACTCACCCCTCCACTTT. Translation gives CASSDGNSPLHF.

The chain is built from TRBV6-1 and TRBJ2-7; no firm D call. CDR1 MNHNS and CDR2 SASEGT come from the germline V gene. This CDR3 spans 11 amino acids. V shed 8 bases and J shed 6 bases, with 11 bases lying between them. The CDR3, as DNA: TGTGCCAGCGGGCTCGGCGGCGAGCAGTACTTC. Its translation is CASGLGGEQYF.

The gene calls are TRBV6-4 and TRBJ2-2; D is ambiguous. The V and J ends lost 2 bases and 3 bases respectively, with 4 bases between them. The CDR3 has 13 residues. Germline V gene lookup returns CDR1 MRHNA and CDR2 SNTAGT. CDR3 sequence reads: CASSDRDTGELFF. The CDR3, as DNA: TGTGCCAGCAGTGACAGGGACACCGGGGAGCTGTTTTTT.

The chain uses TRBV19 and TRBJ2-7; TRBD1 aligns across 9 bases. The CDR3 is 14 amino acids. V dropped 9 bases and J dropped 3; count of bases not matched to a gene: 9. The germline CDR1 and CDR2 sequences are LNHDA and SQIVND (reference sequence). This CDR3 reads CARKAGTGHYEQYF. The CDR3 nucleotides read TGTGCCAGGAAGGCCGGGACAGGGCACTACGAGCAGTACTTC.

V usage is TRBV7-2 and J usage is TRBJ2-3, with D unresolved. Germline V CDR1 and CDR2: SGHTA, FQGNSA. The CDR3 covers 12 residues. The V end was cut by 5 bases, the J end by 0 bases, with 3 bases between. The CDR3 DNA sequence: TGTGCCAGCAGCCAGAGCACAGATACGCAGTATTTT. It encodes CASSQSTDTQYF.

This clonotype showed up just a few times. The CDR3 coding sequence is TGCGCCAGCAGCGAGAGGGGTTCCGGGGAGCTGTTTTTT. Translation: CASSERGSGELFF. This chain joins TRBV10-1 and TRBJ2-2, with D possibly called TRBD1 or TRBD2 (5 bases each). The germline gives CDR1 WNHNN, CDR2 SYGVQD (reference sequence). This CDR3 is built from 13 residues. Trimming stripped 6 bases from V and 6 bases from J, with 11 bases between.

This clonotype was detected only a few times. The chain joins TRBV7-3 to TRBJ1-1; D is undetermined. This CDR3 is built from 13 residues. V lost 6 bases and J 5 bases, leaving 13 bases between the germline ends. The germline V gene encodes CDR1 SGHTA and CDR2 FQGTGA. In DNA form, the CDR3 reads TGTGCCAGCAGGTTAGTGGGCGGTACTGAAGCTTTCTTT. It is translated as CASRLVGGTEAFF. The full variable domain, in which reference TRBV7-3 and TRBJ1-1 provide the parts outside the CDR3, is GAGVSQTPSNKVTEKGKYVELRCDPISGHTALYWYRQSLGQGPEFLIYFQGTGAADDSGLPNDRFFAVRPEGSVSTLKIQRTERGDSAVYLCASRLVGGTEAFFGQGTRLTVV.

V usage is TRBV25-1 and J usage is TRBJ1-2; 10 positions match TRBD1. The CDR3 length is 15 residues. Germline CDR1 reads MGHDK; CDR2 reads SYGVNS. V trimming: 3 bases; J trimming: 2 bases; junction bases outside the gene matches: 3. The CDR3 region has the DNA TGTGCCAGCAGTGATCGGGACAGGGGAAACTATGGCTACACCTTC. Protein: CASSDRDRGNYGYTF.

The V call is TRBV6-1, the J call TRBJ1-2; D uncertain. The CDR3 sequence is 13 residues long. Trimming pared 3 bases from V and 4 bases from J, leaving 9 bases between. Germline loops: CDR1 MNHNS, CDR2 SASEGT. CDR3 in DNA: TGTGCCAGCAGTGACGTGGGCGGCTATGGCTACACCTTC. The encoded protein is CASSDVGGYGYTF.

The chain joins TRBV5-4 to TRBJ2-7, with D possibly called TRBD1 or TRBD2 (6 bases each). Looked up from germline, CDR1 is SGHNT and CDR2 is YYREEE (reference sequence). The CDR3 spans 16 residues. Trimming took 0 bases from V and 3 from J, leaving 16 bases between them. The CDR3: CASSLAGAGWGYEQYF. In DNA, the CDR3 is TGTGCCAGCAGCTTGGCGGGGGCCGGATGGGGCTACGAGCAGTACTTC. Using reference TRBV5-4 and TRBJ2-7 for the parts outside the CDR3, the full variable domain is ETGVTQSPTHLIKTRGQQVTLRCSSQSGHNTVSWYQQALGQGPQFIFQYYREEENGRGNFPPRFSGLQFPNYSSELNVNALELDDSALYLCASSLAGAGWGYEQYFGPGTRLTVT.

The table lists this clonotype with a few counts. The chain is built from TRBV27 and TRBJ2-7, with D maybe TRBD1 (6 bases). Germline CDR1 MNHEY, CDR2 SMNVEV (reference sequence). V was shortened by 2 bases and J by 2 bases, with 7 bases between the two germline ends. The CDR3 contains 13 residues. CDR3 nucleotides: TGTGCCAGCAGTTTAGGACAGCCCTACGAGCAGTACTTC. Residues: CASSLGQPYEQYF.

This clonotype was counted between two and nine times. Written as DNA, the CDR3 is TGTGCCAGCAGATCGGAGGGGACAGCGAACACTGAAGCTTTCTTT. Translating gives CASRSEGTANTEAFF. This chain joins TRBV2 and TRBJ1-1; 7 bases match TRBD1. V gave up 6 bases and J gave up 1 base; unmatched junction bases: 8. The CDR3 extends over 15 amino acids. CDR1 and CDR2 (germline): SNHLY, FYNNEI. The full variable domain, rest sourced from reference TRBV2 and TRBJ1-1, is EPEVTQTPSHQVTQMGQEVILRCVPISNHLYFYWYRQILGQKVEFLVSFYNNEISEKSEIFDDQFSVERPDGSNFTLKIRSTKLEDSAMYFCASRSEGTANTEAFFGQGTRLTVV.

This clonotype appeared a few times. The rearrangement uses TRBV20-1 and TRBJ1-4; D uncertain. The CDR3 is 12 amino acids. The germline gives CDR1 DFQATT, CDR2 SNEGSKA (reference sequence). V dropped 3 bases and J dropped 5 bases, with 7 bases sitting between them. Here the CDR3 reads CSASTVNEKLFF. CDR3 in DNA: TGCAGTGCTAGCACAGTGAATGAAAAACTGTTTTTT.

This clonotype showed up just a few times. The chain links TRBV7-2 to TRBJ2-2; 8 bases are a match to TRBD2. Germline CDR1 SGHTA, CDR2 FQGNSA. The CDR3 has 14 residues. V gave up 6 bases and J gave up 4 bases; unmatched junction bases: 4. In DNA form, the CDR3 reads TGTGCCAGCAGGACGGGACTAGGCACCGGGGAGCTGTTTTTT. It yields the protein CASRTGLGTGELFF.

The gene calls are TRBV20-1 and TRBJ2-3; D not resolved. The CDR3 covers 14 residues. CDR1 and CDR2 from the germline V gene are DFQATT and SNEGSKA (reference sequence). Between the trimmed V and J ends, which lost 1 base and 2 bases, there was a span of 10 bases. DNA of the CDR3: TGCAGTGCTAGAGGGGGAAGCTACACAGATACGCAGTATTTT. Its translation is CSARGGSYTDTQYF.

V gene TRBV27 combines with J gene TRBJ2-3; no definite D call. Trimming left V 3 bases short and J 5 bases short, with 9 bases between. The CDR3 is made up of 13 amino acids. CDR1 MNHEY and CDR2 SMNVEV come from the germline V gene (reference sequence). The CDR3 is CASSFHPLDTQYF. The DNA of the CDR3 is TGTGCCAGCAGTTTTCATCCCCTAGATACGCAGTATTTT.

The gene calls are TRBV20-1 and TRBJ2-7; 11 nucleotides align to TRBD2. The trim removed 5 bases at V and 4 bases at J, leaving 7 bases unmatched. Germline CDR1 is DFQATT and CDR2 is SNEGSKA (reference sequence). The CDR3 length is 14 residues. CDR3 protein: CSAFTGLAEYEQYF. The CDR3 nucleotides are TGCAGTGCTTTCACGGGACTAGCGGAATACGAGCAGTACTTC.